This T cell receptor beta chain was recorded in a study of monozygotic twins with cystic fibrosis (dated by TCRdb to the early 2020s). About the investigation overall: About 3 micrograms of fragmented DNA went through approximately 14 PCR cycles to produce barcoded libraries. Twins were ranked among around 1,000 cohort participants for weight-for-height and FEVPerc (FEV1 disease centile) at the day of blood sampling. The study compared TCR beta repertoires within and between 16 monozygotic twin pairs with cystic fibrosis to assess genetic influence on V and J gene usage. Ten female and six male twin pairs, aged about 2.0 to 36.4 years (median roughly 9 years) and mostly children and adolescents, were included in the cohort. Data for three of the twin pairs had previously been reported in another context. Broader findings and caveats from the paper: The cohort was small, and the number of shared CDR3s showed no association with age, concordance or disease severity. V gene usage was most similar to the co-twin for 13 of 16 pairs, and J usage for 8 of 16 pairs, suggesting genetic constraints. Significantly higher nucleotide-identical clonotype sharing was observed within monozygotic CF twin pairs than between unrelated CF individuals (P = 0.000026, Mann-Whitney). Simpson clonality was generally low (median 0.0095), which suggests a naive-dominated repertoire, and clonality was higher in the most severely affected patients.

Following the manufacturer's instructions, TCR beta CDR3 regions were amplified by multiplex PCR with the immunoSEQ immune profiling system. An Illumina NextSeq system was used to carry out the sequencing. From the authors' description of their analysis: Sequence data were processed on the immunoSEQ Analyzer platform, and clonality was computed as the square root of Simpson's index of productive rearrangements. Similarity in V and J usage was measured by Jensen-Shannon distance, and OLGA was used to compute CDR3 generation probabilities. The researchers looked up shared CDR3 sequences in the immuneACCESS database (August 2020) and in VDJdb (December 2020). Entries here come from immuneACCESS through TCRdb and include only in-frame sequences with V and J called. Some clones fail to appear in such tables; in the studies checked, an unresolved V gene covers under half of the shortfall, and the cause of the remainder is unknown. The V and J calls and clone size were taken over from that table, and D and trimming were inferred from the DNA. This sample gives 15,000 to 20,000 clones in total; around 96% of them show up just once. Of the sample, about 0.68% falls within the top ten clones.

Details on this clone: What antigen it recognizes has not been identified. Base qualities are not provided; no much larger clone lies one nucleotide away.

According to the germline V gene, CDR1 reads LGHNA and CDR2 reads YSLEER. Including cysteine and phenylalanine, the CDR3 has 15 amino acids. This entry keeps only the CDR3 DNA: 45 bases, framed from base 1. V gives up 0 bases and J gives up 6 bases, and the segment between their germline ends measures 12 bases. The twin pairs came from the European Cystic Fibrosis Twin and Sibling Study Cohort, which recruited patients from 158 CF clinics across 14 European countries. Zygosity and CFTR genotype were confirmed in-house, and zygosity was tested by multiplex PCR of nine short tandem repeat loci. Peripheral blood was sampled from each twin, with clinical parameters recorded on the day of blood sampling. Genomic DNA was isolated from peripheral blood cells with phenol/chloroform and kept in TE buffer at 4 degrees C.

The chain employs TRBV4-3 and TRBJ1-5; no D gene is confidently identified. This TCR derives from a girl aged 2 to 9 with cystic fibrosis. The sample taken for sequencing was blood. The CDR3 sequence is CASSQDRVVSQPQHF. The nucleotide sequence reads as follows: TGCGCCAGCAGCCAAGATCGCGTAGTATCTCAGCCCCAGCATTTT.